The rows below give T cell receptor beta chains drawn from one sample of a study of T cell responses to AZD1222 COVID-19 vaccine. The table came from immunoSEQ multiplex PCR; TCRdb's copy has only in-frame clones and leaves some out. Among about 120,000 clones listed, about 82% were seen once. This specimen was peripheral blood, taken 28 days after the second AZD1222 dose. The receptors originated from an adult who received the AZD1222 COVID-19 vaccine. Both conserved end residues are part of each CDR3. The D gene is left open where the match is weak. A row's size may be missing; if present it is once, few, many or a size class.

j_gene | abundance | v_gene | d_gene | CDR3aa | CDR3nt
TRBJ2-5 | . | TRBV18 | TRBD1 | CASSPGTGGETQYF | TGTGCCAGCTCACCCGGGACAGGAGGAGAGACCCAGTACTTC
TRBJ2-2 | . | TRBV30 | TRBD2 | CAWSGDPGLAWTGELFF | TGTGCCTGGAGTGGGGACCCGGGACTAGCATGGACCGGGGAGCTGTTTTTT
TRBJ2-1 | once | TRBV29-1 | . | CSVGVTSYNEQFF | TGCAGCGTTGGCGTGACCTCCTACAATGAGCAGTTCTTC
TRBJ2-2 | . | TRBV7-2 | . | CASSLDGSSSPGELFF | TGTGCCAGCAGCTTAGACGGGTCTAGCTCCCCCGGGGAGCTGTTTTTT
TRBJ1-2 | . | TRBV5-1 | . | CASSLGYGYTF | TGCGCCAGCAGCTTGGGCTATGGCTACACCTTC
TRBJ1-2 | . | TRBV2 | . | CASRTVGRGYTF | TGTGCCAGCAGGACTGTGGGTCGCGGCTACACCTTC
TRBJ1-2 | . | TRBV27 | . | CASSHDQDGYTF | TGTGCCAGCAGTCACGACCAAGATGGCTACACCTTC
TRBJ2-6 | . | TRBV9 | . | CASSGRSGANVLTF | TGTGCCAGCAGCGGCCGTTCTGGGGCCAACGTCCTGACTTTC
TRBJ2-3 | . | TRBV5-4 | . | CASSLWVATDTQYF | TGTGCCAGCAGCTTGTGGGTAGCAACAGATACGCAGTATTTT
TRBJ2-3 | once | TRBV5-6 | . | CASSLSPGFVTDTQYF | TGTGCCAGCAGTTTATCTCCGGGCTTCGTCACAGATACGCAGTATTTT
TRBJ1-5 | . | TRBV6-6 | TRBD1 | CASSRQGGTNQPQHF | TGTGCCAGCAGTAGACAGGGTGGGACCAATCAGCCCCAGCATTTT
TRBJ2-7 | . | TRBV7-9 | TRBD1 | CASSLVSYRGRRNEQYF | TGTGCCAGCAGCTTAGTCTCCTACAGGGGGCGCAGGAACGAGCAGTACTTC
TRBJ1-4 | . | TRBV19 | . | CASSRTASGEKLFF | TGTGCCAGTAGTCGGACAGCCTCGGGTGAAAAACTGTTTTTT
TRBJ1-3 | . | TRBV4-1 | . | CASSTVPIIRGPSGNTIYF | TGCGCCAGCAGCACGGTCCCTATTATCAGGGGACCCTCTGGAAACACCATATATTTT
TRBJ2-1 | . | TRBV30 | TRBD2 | CAWSLRLAVPKDNEQFF | TGTGCCTGGAGTTTAAGACTAGCGGTTCCTAAGGACAATGAGCAGTTCTTC
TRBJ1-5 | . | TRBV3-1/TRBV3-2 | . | CASSLTDSNQPQHF | TGTGCCAGCAGCCTGACGGATAGCAATCAGCCCCAGCATTTT
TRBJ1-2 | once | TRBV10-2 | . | CASGLGGYTF | TGCGCCAGCGGGCTCGGTGGCTACACCTTC
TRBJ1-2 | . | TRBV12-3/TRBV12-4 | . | CASSLAGPQSYTF | TGTGCCAGCAGTTTAGCAGGCCCCCAAAGTTACACCTTC
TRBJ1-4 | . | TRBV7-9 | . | CASSLYRGGNEKLFF | TGTGCCAGCAGCTTATATCGTGGCGGAAATGAAAAACTGTTTTTT
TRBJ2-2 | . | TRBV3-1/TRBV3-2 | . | CASSQDKGLPNTGELFF | TGTGCCAGCAGCCAAGATAAGGGACTCCCAAACACCGGGGAGCTGTTTTTT
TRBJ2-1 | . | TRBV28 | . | CASSFFPEKQFF | TGTGCCAGCAGTTTCTTTCCGGAGAAGCAGTTCTTC
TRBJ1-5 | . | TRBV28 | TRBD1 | CASIVQGTSNQPQHF | TGTGCCAGCATTGTACAGGGGACGAGCAATCAGCCCCAGCATTTT
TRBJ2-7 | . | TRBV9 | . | CATSIEAEVATKDEQYF | TGTGCCACCAGTATCGAGGCCGAAGTAGCGACGAAGGACGAGCAGTACTTC
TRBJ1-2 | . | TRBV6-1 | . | CASSEVEAEFGFDGYTF | TGTGCCAGCAGTGAAGTTGAGGCGGAGTTTGGGTTTGATGGCTACACCTTC
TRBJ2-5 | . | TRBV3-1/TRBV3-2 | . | CASSQVAGAGETQYF | TGTGCCAGCAGCCAAGTTGCGGGGGCAGGGGAGACCCAGTACTTC
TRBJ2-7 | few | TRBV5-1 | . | CASSRNPGLLEQYF | TGCGCCAGCAGCAGGAACCCGGGACTGCTGGAGCAGTACTTC
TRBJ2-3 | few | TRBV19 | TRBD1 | CASSSGTGAITDTQYF | TGTGCCAGTAGTTCGGGGACAGGCGCTATCACAGATACGCAGTATTTT
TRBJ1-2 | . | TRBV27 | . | CASSLRPPGVYGYTF | TGTGCCAGCAGTTTACGACCACCAGGGGTATATGGCTACACCTTC
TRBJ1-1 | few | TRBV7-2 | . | CASSAWVGRESGAFF | TGTGCCAGCAGCGCATGGGTCGGCAGGGAGAGCGGAGCTTTCTTT
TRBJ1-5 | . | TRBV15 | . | CATSRERAGNSNQPQHF | TGTGCCACCAGCAGAGAGAGGGCCGGTAATAGCAATCAGCCCCAGCATTTT
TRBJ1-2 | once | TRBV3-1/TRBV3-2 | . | CASSQDLGSYGYTF | TGTGCCAGCAGCCAAGATCTGGGGTCCTATGGCTACACCTTC
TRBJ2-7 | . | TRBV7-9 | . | CASSPKAGLPYEQYF | TGTGCCAGCAGCCCAAAAGCGGGTCTACCCTACGAGCAGTACTTC
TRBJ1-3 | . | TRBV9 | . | CASSGTGGTFAGNTIYF | TGTGCCAGCAGCGGGACCGGAGGGACGTTTGCTGGAAACACCATATATTTT
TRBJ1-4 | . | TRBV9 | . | CASSVDSTNEKLFF | TGTGCCAGCAGCGTAGACTCAACTAATGAAAAACTGTTTTTT
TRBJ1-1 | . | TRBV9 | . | CASSVVLGRLKGTEAFF | TGTGCCAGCAGCGTAGTCCTCGGCAGGCTCAAGGGAACTGAAGCTTTCTTT
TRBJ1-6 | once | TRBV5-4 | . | CASSRGDRDPVLSTPLHF | TGTGCCAGCAGCAGGGGGGACCGGGATCCCGTGCTATCGACACCCCTCCACTTT
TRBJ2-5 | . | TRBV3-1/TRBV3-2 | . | CASSPGQSTQYF | TGTGCCAGCAGCCCGGGACAATCGACCCAGTACTTC
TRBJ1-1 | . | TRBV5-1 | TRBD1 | CASSFSRGLGTEAFF | TGCGCCAGCAGCTTCTCCAGGGGGCTAGGAACTGAAGCTTTCTTT
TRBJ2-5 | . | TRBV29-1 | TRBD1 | CSVLQGRETQYF | TGCAGCGTCTTACAGGGGAGAGAGACCCAGTACTTC
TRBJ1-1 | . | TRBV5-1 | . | CASSLGSGWATEAFF | TGCGCCAGCAGCTTGGGTTCAGGGTGGGCCACTGAAGCTTTCTTT
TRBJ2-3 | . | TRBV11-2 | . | CASSLMSPGTGTDTQYF | TGTGCCAGCAGCTTAATGTCTCCGGGTACAGGCACAGATACGCAGTATTTT
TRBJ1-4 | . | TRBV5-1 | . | CASSWEGNEKLFF | TGCGCCAGCAGCTGGGAGGGGAATGAAAAACTGTTTTTT
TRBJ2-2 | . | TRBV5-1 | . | CASSWGQGSNTGELFF | TGCGCCAGCAGCTGGGGGCAGGGGAGTAACACCGGGGAGCTGTTTTTT
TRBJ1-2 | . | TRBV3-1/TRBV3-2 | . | CASSQEGIGYTF | TGTGCCAGCAGCCAAGAAGGGATCGGCTACACCTTC
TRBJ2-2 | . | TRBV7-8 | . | CASSQHQLAYTGELFF | TGTGCCAGCAGCCAGCACCAACTCGCGTACACCGGGGAGCTGTTTTTT